One TCR beta chain is described in this entry. The antigen it binds to is not known. No much larger clone exists at a distance of one base, and base qualities are not known. Genomic DNA was extracted from sorted cells for sequencing of the TCRbeta CDR3 region. TCRbeta CDR3 regions were sequenced using the immunoSEQ Assay. TCRdb re-hosts the immuneACCESS table, in-frame sequences only. Its copies lack some clones; in the studies checked, an unresolved V gene accounts for under half of them, and the cause for the rest is not known. In all, the sample holds around 130,000 clones, and around 93% of those were seen once. The biggest ten clones account for 0.15% to 0.19% of the sample. Ends trimmed: V by 2 bases, J by 6 bases; bases unmatched to a gene: 10. The cysteine opens and the phenylalanine closes a CDR3 of 17 amino acids. The CDR3 DNA has 51 bases and is translated from base 1. CDR1 and CDR2, looked up from the germline V gene, are MNHNS and SASEGT.

This specimen belongs to a study of OX40 agonist ivuxolimab in advanced cancers. A note on the overall study: The costimulatory receptor OX40 (CD134) was targeted by ivuxolimab, a fully human IgG2 agonistic monoclonal antibody. Intravenous ivuxolimab was administered to patients every 2 weeks at six dose levels: 0.01, 0.1, 0.3, 1.5, 3 and 10 mg/kg. Of the approximately 50 dose-escalation patients, hepatocellular carcinoma was present in 19, melanoma in some 15, renal cell carcinoma in 9 and head and neck cancer in 9. In the dose-escalation cohort, 82.7% of patients were male, and the mean age was approximately 60 years, with a range of about 23 to 85. Prior anti-PD-1, anti-PD-L1 or anti-CTLA-4 therapy was permitted, and checkpoint inhibitors had been received by less than 45% of dose-escalation patients. Partial responses occurred in three dose-escalation patients, of whom one had hepatocellular carcinoma and two had cutaneous melanoma. The purpose of peripheral TCRbeta sequencing was to test whether ivuxolimab changed TCR sequence diversity and led to clonal T-cell expansion. The monotherapy dose-escalation portion (N = 52 patients) of the phase I ivuxolimab trial is reported in the paper.

Summary of the overall study and its limitations: Low levels of normalized T-cell clonal expansion were also seen in some patients who did not respond. On average, CD8+ T cells showed more expanded clones than CD4+ T cells after ivuxolimab. The antigen specificity of the peripheral T cells that underwent clonal expansion was not determined. At doses from 0.1 to 3.0 mg/kg, clonal expansion was seen in both CD4+ and CD8+ blood T cells between baseline and week 6. In the 0.1-3.0 mg/kg groups, partial responders were among the patients with the lowest normalized peripheral clonal expansion, particularly in CD8+ T cells.

Patients with a history of autoimmune disease or receiving systemic immunosuppression were excluded from the trial. Peripheral blood for TCR sequencing was collected from all dose cohorts at baseline, on cycle 4 day 1, and on cycle 7 day 1. The samples were taken from a phase I, first-in-human, multicenter, open-label dose-escalation trial of ivuxolimab. The trial enrolled adults with locally advanced or metastatic head and neck squamous cell, hepatocellular, melanoma or renal cell carcinoma. Before TCR sequencing, CD4+ and CD8+ T cells were separately sorted from peripheral blood. The TCR was taken from an adult with an advanced solid tumor such as melanoma, head and neck, liver or kidney cancer. The sequenced sample was CD4+ or CD8+ T cells sorted from blood, obtained in a trial of the OX40 agonist ivuxolimab. The V gene is TRBV6-1 and the J gene is TRBJ1-6; TRBD1 aligns with 7 central bases. The encoded CDR3 is CASSETGVSLGNSPLHF. The sequenced DNA is TGTGCCAGCAGTGAAACAGGGGTCTCCCTTGGTAATTCACCCCTCCACTTT.